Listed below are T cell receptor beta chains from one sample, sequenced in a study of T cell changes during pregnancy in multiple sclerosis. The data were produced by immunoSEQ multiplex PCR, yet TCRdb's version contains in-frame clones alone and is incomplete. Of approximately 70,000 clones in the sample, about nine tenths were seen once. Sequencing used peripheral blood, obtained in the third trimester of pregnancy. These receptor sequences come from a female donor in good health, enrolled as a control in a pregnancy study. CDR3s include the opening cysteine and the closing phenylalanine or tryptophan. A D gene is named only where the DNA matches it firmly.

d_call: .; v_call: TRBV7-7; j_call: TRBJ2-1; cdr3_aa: CASSLDRSYNEQFF; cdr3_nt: TGTGCCAGCAGCCTGGACAGAAGCTACAATGAGCAGTTCTTC
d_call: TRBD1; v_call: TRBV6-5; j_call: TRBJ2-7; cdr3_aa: CASSFDRGTLYEQYF; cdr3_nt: TGTGCCAGCAGTTTTGACAGGGGAACACTCTACGAGCAGTACTTC
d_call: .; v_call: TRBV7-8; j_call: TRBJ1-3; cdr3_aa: CASSLERESGNTIYF; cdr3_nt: TGTGCCAGCAGCTTAGAAAGGGAGAGTGGAAACACCATATATTTT
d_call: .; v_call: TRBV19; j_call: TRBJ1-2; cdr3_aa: CAISPGGFYGYTF; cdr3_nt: TGTGCCATTTCCCCGGGCGGGTTCTATGGCTACACCTTC
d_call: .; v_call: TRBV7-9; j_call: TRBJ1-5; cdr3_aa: CASSSQNQPQHF; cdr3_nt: TGTGCCAGCAGCTCCCAGAATCAGCCCCAGCATTTT
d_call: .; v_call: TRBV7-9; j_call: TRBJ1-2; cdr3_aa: CASSLGGGFDYGYTF; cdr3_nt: TGTGCCAGCAGCTTAGGGGGAGGGTTCGACTATGGCTACACCTTC
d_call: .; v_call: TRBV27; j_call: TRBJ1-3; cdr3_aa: CASSLYYRGNTIYF; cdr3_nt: TGTGCCAGCAGTTTATATTACAGGGGAAACACCATATATTTT
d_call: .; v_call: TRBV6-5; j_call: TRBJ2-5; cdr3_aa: CASSYSWGETQYF; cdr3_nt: TGTGCCAGCAGTTACTCGTGGGGCGAGACCCAGTACTTC
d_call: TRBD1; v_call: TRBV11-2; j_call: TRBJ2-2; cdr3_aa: CASSPQGPGELFF; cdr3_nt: TGTGCCAGCAGCCCACAGGGGCCCGGGGAGCTGTTTTTT
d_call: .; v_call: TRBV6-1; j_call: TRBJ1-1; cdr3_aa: CASNPGAGNTEAFF; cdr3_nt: TGTGCCAGCAACCCAGGGGCCGGGAACACTGAAGCTTTCTTT
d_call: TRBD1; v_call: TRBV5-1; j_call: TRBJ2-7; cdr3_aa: CASSIGQGGEQYF; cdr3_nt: TGCGCCAGCAGCATAGGACAGGGGGGCGAGCAGTACTTC
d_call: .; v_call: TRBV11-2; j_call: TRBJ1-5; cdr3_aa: CASSLRPMNQPQHF; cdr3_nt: TGTGCCAGCAGCTTGAGGCCGATGAATCAGCCCCAGCATTTT
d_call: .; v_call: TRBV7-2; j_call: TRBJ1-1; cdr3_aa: CASSLARIGTEAFF; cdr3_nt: TGTGCCAGCAGCTTAGCCAGGATTGGGACTGAAGCTTTCTTT